This T cell receptor (beta chain) was sequenced for a study of technical replicates of blood from a handful of donors. TCRdb's copy holds only in-frame clones and misses some; the assay was immunoSEQ multiplex PCR. The data contain some 58,000 clones, around 95% of them singletons. This CDR3 is 12 amino acids long. V was clipped by 4 bases and J by 8 bases, with 9 bases between them. Germline CDR1 and CDR2: SGDLS and YYNGEE. The receptor comes from a human donor in good health. Sequencing input: T cells isolated from PBMCs. V and J are TRBV9 and TRBJ2-2; D is perhaps TRBD2 (6 bases). In nucleotides, the CDR3 is TGTGCCAGCAGCCCTAGCGTGGGGGAGCTGTTTTTT. Protein sequence: CASSPSVGELFF.